This entry lists 6 T cell receptor beta chains sequenced from one sample in a study of sequential checkpoint blockade in melanoma. As to treatment: randomized to nivolumab then ipilimumab (arm A) or the reverse (arm B). Libraries were prepared by immunoSEQ multiplex PCR; TCRdb keeps only in-frame clonotypes and omits some of them. The sample holds 4,000 to 6,500 clones, 28% seen once. Source: tumor tissue (inferred from file names), taken from a patient given nivolumab and ipilimumab in sequence. These receptors came from a human donor with melanoma.

CDR3 DNA sequence: TGTGCCAGCTCACCAGTGGGAGTTTCCTACGAGCAGTACTTC. Encoded protein: CASSPVGVSYEQYF. This rearrangement joins TRBV18 to TRBJ2-7; tentative D call: TRBD2 (5 bases). The V gene lost 2 bases and the J gene lost 1 base, with 9 bases spanning the gap. The CDR3 length is 14 residues. In germline, CDR1 is KGHSH, CDR2 LQKENI.

This chain links TRBV7-4 with TRBJ2-7, with D maybe TRBD2 (6 bases). Trimming removed 9 bases at V and 4 bases at J, with 16 bases between. This CDR3 region has 13 residues. The germline gives CDR1 SGHVT, CDR2 SQSDAQ. Here the CDR3 DNA reads TGTGCCAGTTCGCTAGCGACGAATTACGAGCAGTACTTC. This translates into CASSLATNYEQYF.

In this sample, this clone turned up a few times. This sequence joins TRBV6-8 and TRBJ2-7; 8 bases align to TRBD1. This CDR3 is 19 amino acids long. Germline V lookup: CDR1 MNHGY, CDR2 SAAAGT. V lost 6 bases to trimming and J lost 4 bases; unmatched junction nucleotides: 23. In DNA form, the CDR3 reads TGTGCCAGCAGATCCGGACAGGGTGGAGGACTACCCTCACGGTACGAGCAGTACTTC. It is translated as CASRSGQGGGLPSRYEQYF.

This clone was picked up a small number of times. The genes are TRBV6-8 and TRBJ2-6, with a possible D match to TRBD1 (6 bases). Germline values: CDR1 MNHGY, CDR2 SAAAGT. This CDR3 has 17 residues. The ends were cut back, 2 bases at V and 0 bases at J, with 11 bases in the middle. In DNA form, the CDR3 reads TGTGCCAGCAGTTACCAGGGGACCTCCTCTGGGGCCAACGTCCTGACTTTC. This encodes CASSYQGTSSGANVLTF.

This clone came up many times. The chain couples TRBV6-8 to TRBJ2-3, with 10 bases identical to TRBD2. V dropped 4 bases and J dropped 4; count of bases not matched to a gene: 2. Germline CDR1 and CDR2: MNHGY and SAAAGT. CDR3 length: 14 residues. The CDR3 loop reads CASSSTSGADTQYF. CDR3 nucleotide sequence: TGTGCCAGCAGTTCAACTAGCGGGGCAGATACGCAGTATTTT.

The chain employs TRBV7-1 and TRBJ2-1; the D gene is possibly TRBD1 (6 bases). TRBV7-1 is assigned to the ORF class and has an uncertain function. The CDR3 length is 13 residues. V was clipped by 3 bases and J by 8 bases, with 11 bases between them. The CDR3: CASSSHPGDEQFF. DNA of the CDR3: TGTGCCAGCAGCTCTCATCCAGGGGATGAGCAGTTCTTC.